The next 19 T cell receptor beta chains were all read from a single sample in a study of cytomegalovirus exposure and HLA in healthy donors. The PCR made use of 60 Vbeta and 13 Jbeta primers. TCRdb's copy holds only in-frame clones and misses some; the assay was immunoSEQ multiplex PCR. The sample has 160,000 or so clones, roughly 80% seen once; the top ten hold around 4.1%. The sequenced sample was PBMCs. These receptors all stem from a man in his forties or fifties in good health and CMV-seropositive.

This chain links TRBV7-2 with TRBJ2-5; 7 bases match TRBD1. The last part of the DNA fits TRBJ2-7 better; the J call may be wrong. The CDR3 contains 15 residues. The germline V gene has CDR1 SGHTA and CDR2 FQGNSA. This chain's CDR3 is CASRELPTGPYEQYF. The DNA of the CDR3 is TGTGCCAGCAGGGAACTCCCGACAGGGCCCTACGAGCAGTACTTC.

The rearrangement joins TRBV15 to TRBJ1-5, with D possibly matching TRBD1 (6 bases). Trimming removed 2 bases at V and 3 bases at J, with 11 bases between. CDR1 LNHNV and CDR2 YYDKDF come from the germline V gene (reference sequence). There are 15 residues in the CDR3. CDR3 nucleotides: TGTGCCACCAGCAGAACAGGGATGGCCAATCAGCCCCAGCATTTT. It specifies CATSRTGMANQPQHF.

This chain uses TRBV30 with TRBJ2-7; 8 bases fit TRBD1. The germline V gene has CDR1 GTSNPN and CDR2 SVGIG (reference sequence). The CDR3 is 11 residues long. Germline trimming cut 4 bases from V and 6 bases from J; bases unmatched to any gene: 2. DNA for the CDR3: TGTGCCTGGACAGGGGGCGGCGAGCAGTACTTC. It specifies CAWTGGGEQYF.

This CDR3 is CASSPSGQGNSPLHF. As DNA, the CDR3 is TGTGCCAGCAGTCCGTCGGGACAGGGGAATTCACCCCTCCACTTT. The rearrangement uses TRBV6-6 and TRBJ1-6, with TRBD1 identical over 10 bases. Trimming took 5 bases from V and 7 from J; bases not matched to a gene: 5. Germline CDR1 MNHNY, CDR2 SVGAGI (reference sequence). The length of the CDR3 is 15 residues.

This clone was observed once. The CDR3 bases are TGTGCCAGCTCACCAGGGACTAGCGGGGGGTCCGAGCAGTACTTC. Translated: CASSPGTSGGSEQYF. This chain joins TRBV18 and TRBJ2-7, with 15 bases identical to TRBD2. Trimming removed 2 bases from V and 6 bases from J; junction bases left unmatched: 2. CDR3 length: 15 amino acids. In germline, CDR1 is KGHSH, CDR2 LQKENI.

The CDR3 nucleotides are TGTGCCAGCAGCTTAAGGGCCCGGGGTGGACAGGGGGCGCCCACAGATACGCAGTATTTT. It encodes CASSLRARGGQGAPTDTQYF. The J gene is TRBJ2-3, the V gene TRBV7-3; 11 bases match TRBD1. This CDR3 comprises 20 residues. Germline V gives CDR1 SGHTA, CDR2 FQGTGA. V shed 1 base, J shed 2 bases, and the junction held 14 bases outside the gene matches. Full variable domain (missing parts from reference TRBV7-3 and TRBJ2-3): GAGVSQTPSNKVTEKGKYVELRCDPISGHTALYWYRQSLGQGPEFLIYFQGTGAADDSGLPNDRFFAVRPEGSVSTLKIQRTERGDSAVYLCASSLRARGGQGAPTDTQYFGPGTRLTVL.

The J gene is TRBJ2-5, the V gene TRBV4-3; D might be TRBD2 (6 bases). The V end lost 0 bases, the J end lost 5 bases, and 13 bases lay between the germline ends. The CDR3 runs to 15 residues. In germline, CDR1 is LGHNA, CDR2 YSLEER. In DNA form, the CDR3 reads TGCGCCAGCAGCCAAGAAGGGGATAGCGGTGAGACCCAGTACTTC. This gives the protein CASSQEGDSGETQYF.

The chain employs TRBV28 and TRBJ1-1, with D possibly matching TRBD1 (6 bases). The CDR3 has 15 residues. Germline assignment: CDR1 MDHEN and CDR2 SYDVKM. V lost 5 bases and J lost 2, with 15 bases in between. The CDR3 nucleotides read TGTGCCAGCAGTGCACCGGGACAAGTAAACACTGAAGCTTTCTTT. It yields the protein CASSAPGQVNTEAFF.

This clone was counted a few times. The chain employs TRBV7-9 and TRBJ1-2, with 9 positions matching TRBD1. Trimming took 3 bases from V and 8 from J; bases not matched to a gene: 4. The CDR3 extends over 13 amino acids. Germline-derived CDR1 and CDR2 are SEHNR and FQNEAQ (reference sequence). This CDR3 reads CASSLRQGVGYTF. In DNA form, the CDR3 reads TGTGCCAGCAGCTTGCGACAGGGGGTAGGCTACACCTTC.

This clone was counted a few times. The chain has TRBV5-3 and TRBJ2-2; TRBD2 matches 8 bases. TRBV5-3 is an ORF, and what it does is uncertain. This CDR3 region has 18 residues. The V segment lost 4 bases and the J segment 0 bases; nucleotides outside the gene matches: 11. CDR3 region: CARSPGEASGSNTGELFF. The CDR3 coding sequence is TGTGCCAGAAGCCCCGGGGAGGCTAGCGGGTCGAACACCGGGGAGCTGTTTTTT.

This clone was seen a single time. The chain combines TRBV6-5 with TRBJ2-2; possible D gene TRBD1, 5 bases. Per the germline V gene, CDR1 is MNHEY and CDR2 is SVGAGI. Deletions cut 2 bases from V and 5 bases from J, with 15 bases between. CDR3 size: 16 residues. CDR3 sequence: CASSYGQGGRTGELFF. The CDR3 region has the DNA TGTGCCAGCAGTTACGGGCAGGGCGGAAGAACCGGGGAGCTGTTTTTT.

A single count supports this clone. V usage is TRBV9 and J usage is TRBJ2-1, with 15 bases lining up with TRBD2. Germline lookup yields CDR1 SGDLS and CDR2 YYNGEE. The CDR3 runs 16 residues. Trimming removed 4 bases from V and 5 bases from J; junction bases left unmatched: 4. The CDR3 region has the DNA TGTGCCAGCAGCCAGGGACTAGCGGGAGGAAACAATGAGCAGTTCTTC. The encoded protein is CASSQGLAGGNNEQFF.

The DNA for the CDR3 is TGCGCCAGCAGCCAAGTTGGCGGGAGCTCCTACAATGAGCAGTTCTTC. This codes for CASSQVGGSSYNEQFF. The chain uses TRBV4-1 and TRBJ2-1; 7 bases line up with TRBD2. CDR1 MGHRA and CDR2 YSYEKL come from the germline V gene. The CDR3 is made up of 16 amino acids. V dropped 1 base and J dropped 0; count of bases not matched to a gene: 3.

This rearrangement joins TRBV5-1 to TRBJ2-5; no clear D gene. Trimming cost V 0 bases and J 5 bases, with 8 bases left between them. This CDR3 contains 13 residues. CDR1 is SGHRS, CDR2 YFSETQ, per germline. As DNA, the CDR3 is TGCGCCAGCAGCTTGGACACCTCTGAGACCCAGTACTTC. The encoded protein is CASSLDTSETQYF.

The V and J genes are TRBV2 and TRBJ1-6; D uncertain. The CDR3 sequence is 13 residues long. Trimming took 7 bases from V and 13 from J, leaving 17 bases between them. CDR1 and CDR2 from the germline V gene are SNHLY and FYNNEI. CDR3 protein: CASTMGLLIPLHF. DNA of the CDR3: TGTGCCAGCACCATGGGCCTTTTAATCCCCCTCCACTTT.

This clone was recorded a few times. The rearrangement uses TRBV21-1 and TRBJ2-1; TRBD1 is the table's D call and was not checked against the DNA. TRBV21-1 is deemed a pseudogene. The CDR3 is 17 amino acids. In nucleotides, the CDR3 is TGTGCCAGCAGCAATAGGATGGAACAGGGGCGGGTCAATGAGCAGTTCTTC. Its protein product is CASSNRMEQGRVNEQFF.

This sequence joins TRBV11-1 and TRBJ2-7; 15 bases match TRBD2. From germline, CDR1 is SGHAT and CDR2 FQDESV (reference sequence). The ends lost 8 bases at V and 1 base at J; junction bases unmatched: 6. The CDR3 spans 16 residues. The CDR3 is CASEAGLAGGSYEQYF. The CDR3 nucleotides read TGTGCCAGCGAGGCGGGACTAGCGGGAGGTTCCTACGAGCAGTACTTC.

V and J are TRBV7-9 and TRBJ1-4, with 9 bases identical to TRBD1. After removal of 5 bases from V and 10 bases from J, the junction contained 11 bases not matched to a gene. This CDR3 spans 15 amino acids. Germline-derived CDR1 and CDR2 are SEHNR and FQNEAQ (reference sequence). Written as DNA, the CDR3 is TGTGCCAGCAGCAATTCCCGGGACAGGGAAAGAAAACTGTTTTTT. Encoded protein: CASSNSRDRERKLFF.

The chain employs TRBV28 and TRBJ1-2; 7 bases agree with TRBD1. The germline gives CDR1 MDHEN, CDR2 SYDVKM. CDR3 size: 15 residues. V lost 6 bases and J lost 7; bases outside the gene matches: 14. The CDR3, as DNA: TGTGCCAGCAGCCGGACCGCAGGGGGTCAGGGTGGCTACACCTTC. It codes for CASSRTAGGQGGYTF.